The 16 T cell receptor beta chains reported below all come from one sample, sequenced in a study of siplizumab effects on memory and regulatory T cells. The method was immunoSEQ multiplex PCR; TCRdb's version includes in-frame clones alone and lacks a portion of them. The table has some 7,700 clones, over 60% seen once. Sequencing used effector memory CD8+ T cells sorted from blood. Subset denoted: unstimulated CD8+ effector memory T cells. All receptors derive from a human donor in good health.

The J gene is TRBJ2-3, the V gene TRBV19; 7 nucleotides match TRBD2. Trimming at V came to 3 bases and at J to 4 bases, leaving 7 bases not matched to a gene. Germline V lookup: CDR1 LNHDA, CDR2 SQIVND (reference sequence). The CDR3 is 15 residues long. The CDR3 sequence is CASSIGQRGSDTQYF. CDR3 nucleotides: TGTGCCAGTAGTATTGGCCAGCGGGGATCAGATACGCAGTATTTT.

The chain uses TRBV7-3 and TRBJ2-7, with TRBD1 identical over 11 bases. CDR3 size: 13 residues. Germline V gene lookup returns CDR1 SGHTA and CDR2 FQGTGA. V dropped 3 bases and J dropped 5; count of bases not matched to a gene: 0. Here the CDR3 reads CASSLDRGHEQYF. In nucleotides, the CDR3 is TGTGCCAGCAGCTTGGACAGGGGGCACGAGCAGTACTTC. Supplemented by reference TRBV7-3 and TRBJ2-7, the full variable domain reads GAGVSQTPSNKVTEKGKYVELRCDPISGHTALYWYRQSLGQGPEFLIYFQGTGAADDSGLPNDRFFAVRPEGSVSTLKIQRTERGDSAVYLCASSLDRGHEQYFGPGTRLTVT.

The CDR3 is CASSYSPDRYHEQYF. The DNA for the CDR3 is TGTGCCAGCAGTTACTCCCCGGACAGGTACCACGAGCAGTACTTC. The chain is built from TRBV6-6 and TRBJ2-7, with TRBD1 matching over 7 bases. V shed 0 bases and J 5 bases; nucleotides not matched to a gene: 7. There are 15 residues in the CDR3. CDR1 and CDR2 (germline): MNHNY, SVGAGI (reference sequence).

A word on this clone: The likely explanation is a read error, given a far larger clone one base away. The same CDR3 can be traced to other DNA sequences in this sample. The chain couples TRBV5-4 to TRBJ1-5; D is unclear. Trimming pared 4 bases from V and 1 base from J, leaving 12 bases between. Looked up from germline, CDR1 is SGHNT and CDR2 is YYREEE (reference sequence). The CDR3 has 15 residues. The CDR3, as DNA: TGTGCCAGCAGCCAGTACACAAACAGCAATCAGCCCCAGCATTTT. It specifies CASSQYTNSNQPQHF.

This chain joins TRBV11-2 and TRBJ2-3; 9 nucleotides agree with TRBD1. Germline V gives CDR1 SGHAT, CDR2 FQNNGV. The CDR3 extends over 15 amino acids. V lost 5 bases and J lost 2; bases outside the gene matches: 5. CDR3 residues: CASSVGQGHTDTQYF. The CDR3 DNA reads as TGTGCCAGCAGCGTGGGACAGGGCCACACAGATACGCAGTATTTT.

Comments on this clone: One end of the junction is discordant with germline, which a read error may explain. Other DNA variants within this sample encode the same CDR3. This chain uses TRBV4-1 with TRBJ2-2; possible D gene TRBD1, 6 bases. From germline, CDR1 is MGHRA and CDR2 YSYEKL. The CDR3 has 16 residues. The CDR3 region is CASSQDKDRRTGELFF. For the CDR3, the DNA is TGTGCCAGCAGCCAAGATAAGGACAGAAGAACCGGGGAGCTGTTTTTT.

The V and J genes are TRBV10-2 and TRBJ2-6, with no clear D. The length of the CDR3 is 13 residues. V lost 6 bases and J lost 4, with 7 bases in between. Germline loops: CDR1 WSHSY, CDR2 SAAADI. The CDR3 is CASRVTGANVLTF. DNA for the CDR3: TGCGCCAGCAGGGTAACCGGGGCCAACGTCCTGACTTTC.

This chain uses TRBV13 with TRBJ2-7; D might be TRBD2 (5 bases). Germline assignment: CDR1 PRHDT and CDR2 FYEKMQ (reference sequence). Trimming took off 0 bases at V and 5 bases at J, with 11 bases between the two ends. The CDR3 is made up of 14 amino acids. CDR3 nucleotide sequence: TGTGCCAGCAGCTTAGGAGGCGGGTTGGACGAGCAGTACTTC. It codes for CASSLGGGLDEQYF.

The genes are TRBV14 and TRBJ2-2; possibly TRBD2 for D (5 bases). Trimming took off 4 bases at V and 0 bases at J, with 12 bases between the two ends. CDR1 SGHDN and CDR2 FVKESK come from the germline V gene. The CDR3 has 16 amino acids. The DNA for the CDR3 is TGTGCCAGCAGCCCCGGAGGTACCGCGAACACCGGGGAGCTGTTTTTT. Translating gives CASSPGGTANTGELFF.

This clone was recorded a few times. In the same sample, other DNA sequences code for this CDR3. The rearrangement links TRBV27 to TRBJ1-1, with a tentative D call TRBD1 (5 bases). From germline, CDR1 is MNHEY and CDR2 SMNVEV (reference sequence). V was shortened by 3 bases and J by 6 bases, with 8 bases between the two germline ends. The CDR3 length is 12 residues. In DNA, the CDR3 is TGTGCCAGCAGTTTTCCGGGGGCTGAAGCTTTCTTT. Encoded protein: CASSFPGAEAFF.

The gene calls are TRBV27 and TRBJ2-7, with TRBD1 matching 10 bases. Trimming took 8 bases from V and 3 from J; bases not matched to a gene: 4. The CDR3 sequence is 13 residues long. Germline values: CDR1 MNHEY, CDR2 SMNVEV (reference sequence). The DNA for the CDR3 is TGTGCCAGCGGGACAGGGGATAACTACGAGCAGTACTTC. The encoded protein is CASGTGDNYEQYF.

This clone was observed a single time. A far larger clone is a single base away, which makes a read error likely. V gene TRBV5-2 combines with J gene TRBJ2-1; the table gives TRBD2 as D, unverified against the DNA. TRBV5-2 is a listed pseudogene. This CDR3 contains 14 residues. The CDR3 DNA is TGTGCCAGCAGCTTAGCCGGGAGCTACAATGAGCAGTTCTTC. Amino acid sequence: CASSLAGSYNEQFF.

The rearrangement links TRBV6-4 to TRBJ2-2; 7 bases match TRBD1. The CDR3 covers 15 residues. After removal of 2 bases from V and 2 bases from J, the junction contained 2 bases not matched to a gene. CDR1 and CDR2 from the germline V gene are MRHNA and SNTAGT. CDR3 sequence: CASSDRTGNTGELFF. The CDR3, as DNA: TGTGCCAGCAGTGACAGGACAGGTAACACCGGGGAGCTGTTTTTT.

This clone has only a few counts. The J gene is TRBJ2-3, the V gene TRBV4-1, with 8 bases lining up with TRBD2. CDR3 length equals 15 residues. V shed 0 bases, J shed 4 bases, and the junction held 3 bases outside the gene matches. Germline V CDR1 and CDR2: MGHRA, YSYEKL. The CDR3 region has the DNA TGCGCCAGCAGCCAAGACCGGGGGGGGCCAGATACGCAGTATTTT. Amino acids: CASSQDRGGPDTQYF.

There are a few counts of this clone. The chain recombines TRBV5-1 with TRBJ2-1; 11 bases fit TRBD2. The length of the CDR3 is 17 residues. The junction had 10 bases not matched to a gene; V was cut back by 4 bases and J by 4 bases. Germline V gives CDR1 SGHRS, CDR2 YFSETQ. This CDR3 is CASSNAPGTSGYNEQFF. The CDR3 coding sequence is TGCGCCAGCAGCAATGCGCCCGGGACTAGCGGATACAATGAGCAGTTCTTC.

CDR3 nucleotides: TGTGCCAGCAGCTTAGCCGCAGGGCGGTACGAGCAGTACTTC. It codes for CASSLAAGRYEQYF. The chain links TRBV7-2 to TRBJ2-7, with D tentatively TRBD1 (5 bases). The CDR3 is made up of 14 amino acids. The germline V gene encodes CDR1 SGHTA and CDR2 FQGNSA. The V gene lost 0 bases and the J gene lost 4 bases, with 10 bases spanning the gap.